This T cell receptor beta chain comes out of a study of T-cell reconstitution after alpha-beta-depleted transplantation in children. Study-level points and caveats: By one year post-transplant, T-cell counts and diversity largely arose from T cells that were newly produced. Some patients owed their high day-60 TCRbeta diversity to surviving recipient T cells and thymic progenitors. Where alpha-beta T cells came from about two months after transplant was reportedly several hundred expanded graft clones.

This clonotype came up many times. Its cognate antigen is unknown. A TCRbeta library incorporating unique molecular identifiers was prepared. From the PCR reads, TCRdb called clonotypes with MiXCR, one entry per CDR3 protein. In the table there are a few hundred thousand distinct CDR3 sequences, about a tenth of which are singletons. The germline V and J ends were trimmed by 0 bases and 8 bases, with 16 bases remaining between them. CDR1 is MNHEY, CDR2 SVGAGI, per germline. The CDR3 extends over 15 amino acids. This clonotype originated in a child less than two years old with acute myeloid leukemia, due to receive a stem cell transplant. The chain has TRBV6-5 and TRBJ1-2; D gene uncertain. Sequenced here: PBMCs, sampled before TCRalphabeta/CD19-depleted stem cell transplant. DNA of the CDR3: TGTGCCAGCAGTTACTCGCCCTCCCAGACATCCGGCTACACCTTC. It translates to CASSYSPSQTSGYTF.